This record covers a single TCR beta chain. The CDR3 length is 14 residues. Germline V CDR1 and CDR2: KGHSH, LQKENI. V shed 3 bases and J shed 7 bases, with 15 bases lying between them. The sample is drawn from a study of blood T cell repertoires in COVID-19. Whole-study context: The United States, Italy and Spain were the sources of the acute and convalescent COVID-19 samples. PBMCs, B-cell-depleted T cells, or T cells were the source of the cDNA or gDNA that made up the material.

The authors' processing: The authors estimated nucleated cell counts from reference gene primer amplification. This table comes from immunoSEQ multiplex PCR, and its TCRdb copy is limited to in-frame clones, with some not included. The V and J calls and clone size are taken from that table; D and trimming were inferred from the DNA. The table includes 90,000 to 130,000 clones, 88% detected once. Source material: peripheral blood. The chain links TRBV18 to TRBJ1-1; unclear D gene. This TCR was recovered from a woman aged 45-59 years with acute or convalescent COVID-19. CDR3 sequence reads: CASSPPSVRIEAFF. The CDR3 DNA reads TGTGCCAGCTCACCCCCGAGCGTTAGGATTGAAGCTTTCTTT.